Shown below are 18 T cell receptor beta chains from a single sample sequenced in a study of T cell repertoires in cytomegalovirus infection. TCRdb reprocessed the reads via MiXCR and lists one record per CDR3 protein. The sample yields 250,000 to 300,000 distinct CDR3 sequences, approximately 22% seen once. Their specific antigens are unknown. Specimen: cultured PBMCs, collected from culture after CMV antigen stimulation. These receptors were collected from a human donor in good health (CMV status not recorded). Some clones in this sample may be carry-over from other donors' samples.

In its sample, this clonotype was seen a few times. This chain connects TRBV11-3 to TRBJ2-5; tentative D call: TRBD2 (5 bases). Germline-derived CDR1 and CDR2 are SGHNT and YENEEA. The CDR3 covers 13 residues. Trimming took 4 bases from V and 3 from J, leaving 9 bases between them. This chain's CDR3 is CASSSRGKETQYF. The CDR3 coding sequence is TGTGCCAGCAGCTCCAGAGGGAAAGAGACCCAGTACTTC.

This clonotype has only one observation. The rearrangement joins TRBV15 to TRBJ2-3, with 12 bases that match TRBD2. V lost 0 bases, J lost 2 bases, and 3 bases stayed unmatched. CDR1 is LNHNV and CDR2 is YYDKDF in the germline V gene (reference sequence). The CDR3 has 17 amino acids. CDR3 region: CATSRDRLAGDTDTQYF. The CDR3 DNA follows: TGTGCCACCAGCAGAGATCGACTAGCGGGAGACACAGATACGCAGTATTTT.

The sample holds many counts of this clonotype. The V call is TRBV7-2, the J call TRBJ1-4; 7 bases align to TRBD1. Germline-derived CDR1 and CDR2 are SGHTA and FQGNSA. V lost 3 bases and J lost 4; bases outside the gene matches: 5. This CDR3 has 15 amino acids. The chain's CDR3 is CASSLGGQYNEKLFF. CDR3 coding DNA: TGTGCCAGCAGCTTGGGGGGACAGTATAATGAAAAACTGTTTTTT.

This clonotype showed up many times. CDR3 coding DNA: TGTGCCAGCAGCTTAGATCACGGCAGCTCCTACGAGCAGTACTTC. It yields the protein CASSLDHGSSYEQYF. J is TRBJ2-7 and V is TRBV11-2; D ambiguous. The CDR3 spans 15 residues. Germline CDR1 and CDR2: SGHAT and FQNNGV. V was cut by 0 bases and J by 0 bases, with 9 bases left in between.

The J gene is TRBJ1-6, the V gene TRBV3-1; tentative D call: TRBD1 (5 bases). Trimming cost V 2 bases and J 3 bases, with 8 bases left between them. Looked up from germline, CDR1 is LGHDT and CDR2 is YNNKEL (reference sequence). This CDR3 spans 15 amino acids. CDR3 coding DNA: TGTGCCAGCAGCCAAACAGGAAACTATAATTCACCCCTCCACTTT. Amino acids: CASSQTGNYNSPLHF.

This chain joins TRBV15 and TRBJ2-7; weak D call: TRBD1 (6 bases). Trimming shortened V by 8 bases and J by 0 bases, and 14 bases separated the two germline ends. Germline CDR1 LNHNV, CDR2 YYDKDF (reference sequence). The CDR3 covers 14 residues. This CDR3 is CATGQIRSSYEQYF. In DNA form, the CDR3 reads TGTGCCACCGGACAGATAAGGAGCTCCTACGAGCAGTACTTC.

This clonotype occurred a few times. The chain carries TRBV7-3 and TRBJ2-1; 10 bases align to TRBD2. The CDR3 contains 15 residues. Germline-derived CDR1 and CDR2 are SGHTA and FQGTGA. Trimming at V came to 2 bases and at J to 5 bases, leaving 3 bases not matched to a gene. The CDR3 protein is CASSLSSGRHNEQFF. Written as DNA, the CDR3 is TGTGCCAGCAGCTTATCTAGCGGGAGACACAATGAGCAGTTCTTC.

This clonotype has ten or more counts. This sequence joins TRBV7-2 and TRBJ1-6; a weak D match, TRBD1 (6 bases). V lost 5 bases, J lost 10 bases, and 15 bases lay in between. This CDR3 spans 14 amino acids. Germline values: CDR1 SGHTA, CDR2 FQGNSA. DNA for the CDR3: TGTGCCAGCAGCCCACAGGGAGCGGCCTCACCCCTCCACTTT. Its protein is CASSPQGAASPLHF.

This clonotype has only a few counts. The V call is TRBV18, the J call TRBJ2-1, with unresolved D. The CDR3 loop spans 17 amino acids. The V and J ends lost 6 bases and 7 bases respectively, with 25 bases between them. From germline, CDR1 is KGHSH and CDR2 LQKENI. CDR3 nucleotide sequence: TGTGCCAGCTCGTTTCGGGCTGGGAATCCCGATTGGAATGAGCAGTTCTTC. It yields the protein CASSFRAGNPDWNEQFF.

This CDR3 reads CASTPIRSGANVLTF. As DNA, the CDR3 is TGTGCCAGCACCCCCATCCGTTCTGGGGCCAACGTCCTGACTTTC. The chain couples TRBV6-6 to TRBJ2-6; D uncertain. Trimming removed 7 bases at V and 1 base at J, with 11 bases between. CDR3 size: 15 residues. In germline, CDR1 is MNHNY, CDR2 SVGAGI (reference sequence).

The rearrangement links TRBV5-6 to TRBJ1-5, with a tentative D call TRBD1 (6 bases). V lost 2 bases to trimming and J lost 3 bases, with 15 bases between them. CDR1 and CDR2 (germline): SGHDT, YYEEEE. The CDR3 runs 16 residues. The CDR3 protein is CASSLWDTGYNQPQHF. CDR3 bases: TGTGCCAGCAGCTTATGGGACACGGGGTACAATCAGCCCCAGCATTTT.

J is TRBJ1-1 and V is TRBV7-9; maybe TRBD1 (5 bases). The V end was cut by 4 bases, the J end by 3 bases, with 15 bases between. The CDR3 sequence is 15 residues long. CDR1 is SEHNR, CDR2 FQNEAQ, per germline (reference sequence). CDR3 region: CASSSRSGQDTEAFF. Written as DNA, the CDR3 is TGTGCCAGCAGCTCCCGATCGGGGCAGGACACTGAAGCTTTCTTT.

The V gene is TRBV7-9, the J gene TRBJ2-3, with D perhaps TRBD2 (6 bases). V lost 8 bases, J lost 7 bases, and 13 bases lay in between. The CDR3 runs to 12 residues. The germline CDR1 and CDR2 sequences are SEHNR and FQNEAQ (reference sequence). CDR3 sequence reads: CASSGTRHTQYF. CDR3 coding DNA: TGTGCCAGCTCCGGGACTCGACATACGCAGTATTTT.

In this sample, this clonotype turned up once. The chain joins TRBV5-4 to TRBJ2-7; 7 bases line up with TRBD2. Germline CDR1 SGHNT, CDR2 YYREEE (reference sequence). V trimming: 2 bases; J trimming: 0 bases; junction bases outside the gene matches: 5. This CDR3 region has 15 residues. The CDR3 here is CASSLSLADSYEQYV. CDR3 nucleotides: TGTGCCAGCAGCTTATCGCTAGCGGACTCCTACGAGCAGTACGTC.

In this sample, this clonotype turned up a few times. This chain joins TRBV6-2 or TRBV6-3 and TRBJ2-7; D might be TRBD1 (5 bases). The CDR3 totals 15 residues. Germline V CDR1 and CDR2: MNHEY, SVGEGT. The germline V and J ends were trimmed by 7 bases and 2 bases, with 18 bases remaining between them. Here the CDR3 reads CASTQEGALTYEQYF. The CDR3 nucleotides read TGTGCCAGCACCCAAGAAGGGGCCCTCACCTACGAGCAGTACTTC.

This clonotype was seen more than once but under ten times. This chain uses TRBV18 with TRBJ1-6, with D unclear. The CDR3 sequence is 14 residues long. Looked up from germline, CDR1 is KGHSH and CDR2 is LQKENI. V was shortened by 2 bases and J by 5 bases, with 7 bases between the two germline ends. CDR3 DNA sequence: TGTGCCAGCTCACCAAAGTCCAATAATTCACCCCTCCACTTT. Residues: CASSPKSNNSPLHF.

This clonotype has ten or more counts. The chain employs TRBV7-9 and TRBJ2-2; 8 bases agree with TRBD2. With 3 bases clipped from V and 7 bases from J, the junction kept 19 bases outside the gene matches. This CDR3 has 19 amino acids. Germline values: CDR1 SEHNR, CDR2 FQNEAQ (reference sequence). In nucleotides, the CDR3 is TGTGCCAGCAGCTTTGGGAAGCGCGACGGGAGGGCCTTAATCGGGGAGCTGTTTTTT. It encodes CASSFGKRDGRALIGELFF.

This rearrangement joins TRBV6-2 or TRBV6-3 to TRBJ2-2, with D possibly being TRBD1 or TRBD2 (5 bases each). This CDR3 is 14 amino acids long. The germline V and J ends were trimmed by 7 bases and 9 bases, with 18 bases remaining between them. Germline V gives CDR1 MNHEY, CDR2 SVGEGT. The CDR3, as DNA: TGTGCCAGCATTCCGGGTTTCCCGGGACGGGAGCTGTTTTTT. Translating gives CASIPGFPGRELFF.